This TCR beta chain was sequenced during a study of human T cells and chemical hapten exposure. Study background: The patient population, which was mostly female, had alopecia areata, totalis or universalis.

Study outcomes and limitations: With regard to DPC sensitization, TCRs above 1 in 1000 frequency did not change. Expanded TCRs clustered into significantly more large CDR3 similarity groups than controls, the analysis revealed.

Time point reported: patch test 1, 2 weeks after DPC sensitization. Treatment: therapeutic diphenylcyclopropenone sensitization with weekly scalp DPC. A single record per CDR3 protein comes from TCRdb applying MiXCR to the RACE reads. The data hold around 380,000 distinct CDR3 sequences, with roughly 5% observed a single time. This clonotype has a count of ten or more. Antigen: not known. Trimming cost V 5 bases and J 2 bases; bases outside gene matches: 5. Germline CDR1 reads DFQATT; CDR2 reads SNEGSKA (reference sequence). The CDR3 sequence is 13 residues long. The TCR originated in a woman in her forties or fifties with alopecia areata. Some clones in this sample may be carry-over from other donors' samples. The chain recombines TRBV20-1 with TRBJ2-7, with TRBD2 matching over 8 bases. This sample comprised whole blood, obtained in connection with sensitization to the hapten diphenylcyclopropenone (DPC). The CDR3 sequence: CSAAGLGPYEQYF. The CDR3, as DNA: TGCAGTGCTGCGGGACTAGGTCCCTACGAGCAGTACTTC.